These T cell receptor beta chains were read from a single sample in a study of blood T cell repertoires in COVID-19. The data were produced by immunoSEQ multiplex PCR, yet TCRdb's version contains in-frame clones alone and is incomplete. The sample contains under 80,000 clones, about four fifths of which appear only once. The specimen sequenced was peripheral blood. These receptors were taken from a man in his fifties or sixties with COVID-19, enrolled during active disease. Each CDR3 is given with its conserved first and last residue. A D gene is named only where the DNA matches it firmly. For some rows the clone size is stated as once, few or many, or as a class when expanded; others skip it.

clone_size j_call d_call v_call cdr3_aa cdr3_nt
few TRBJ2-1 TRBD2 TRBV9 CASSVSGASYNEQFF TGTGCCAGCAGTGTTAGCGGGGCCTCCTACAATGAGCAGTTCTTC
. TRBJ2-7 . TRBV28 CASRGPGTSYEQYF TGTGCCAGCAGGGGTCCCGGGACTTCCTACGAGCAGTACTTC
. TRBJ1-4 . TRBV6-5 CASSYSETNEKLFF TGTGCCAGCAGTTACTCGGAGACTAATGAAAAACTGTTTTTT
once TRBJ2-7 TRBD2 TRBV5-1 CASSISSGNYEQYF TGCGCCAGCAGCATATCTAGCGGCAACTACGAGCAGTACTTC
few TRBJ2-2 . TRBV4-1 CASSLRATGGIVTGELFF TGCGCCAGCAGCCTCCGCGCGACGGGGGGCATTGTCACCGGGGAGCTGTTTTTT
few TRBJ1-1 . TRBV7-3 CASSPHGGTEAFF TGTGCCAGCAGCCCTCACGGGGGTACTGAAGCTTTCTTT
. TRBJ2-2 TRBD2 TRBV11-3 CARRARVGSGSLGELFF TGTGCCAGACGTGCCAGGGTAGGTAGCGGGAGTCTCGGGGAGCTGTTTTTT
once TRBJ2-5 . TRBV5-1 CASRPRDDETQYF TGCGCCAGCAGGCCGCGGGACGACGAGACCCAGTACTTC
once TRBJ2-4 . TRBV28 CASSPHEGGSGIQYF TGTGCCAGCAGTCCCCACGAAGGTGGGAGCGGCATTCAGTACTTC
. TRBJ1-2 . TRBV14 CATSGGIGYTF TGTGCCACCAGCGGCGGTATTGGCTACACCTTC
. TRBJ2-1 TRBD2 TRBV2 CASNRGLEYNEQFF TGTGCCAGCAATCGCGGACTAGAATACAATGAGCAGTTCTTC
. TRBJ1-1 . TRBV5-5 CASSLQALRTEAFF TGTGCCAGCAGCTTACAGGCCCTTAGGACTGAAGCTTTCTTT
once TRBJ1-5 . TRBV29-1 CSVGGRDQPQHF TGCAGCGTGGGGGGAAGGGATCAGCCCCAGCATTTT
. TRBJ2-2 . TRBV6-4 CASSAATGSTGELFF TGTGCCAGCAGTGCCGCTACAGGTAGCACCGGGGAGCTGTTTTTT
. TRBJ1-3 . TRBV15 CATSRDSGAGNTIYF TGTGCCACCAGCAGAGATAGCGGGGCTGGAAACACCATATATTTT